The 5 T cell receptor beta chains below all came from one sample that was sequenced in a study of glioma-infiltrating T cells after dendritic cell vaccination (TCRdb year 2016). Libraries came from the immunoSEQ multiplex PCR assay. TCRdb limited this immuneACCESS table to in-frame rearrangements with V and J called. A share of clones is missing; checked studies link under half to unresolved V genes, and the rest is unexplained. The sample table records 55,000 to 75,000 clones; approximately 80% of these occur just once. Clones ranked in the top ten supply 7% to 9.5% of the sample. The sample here was blood, taken before dendritic cell vaccination. All receptors derive from a human donor with glioblastoma.

The chain couples TRBV30 to TRBJ1-2, with no clear D. The CDR3 extends over 13 amino acids. V lost 2 bases to trimming and J lost 4 bases, with 11 bases between them. Germline V gene data show CDR1 as GTSNPN and CDR2 as SVGIG (reference sequence). Here the CDR3 DNA reads TGTGCCTGGAGTCTCGAGGAGCGCTATGGCTACACCTTC. This encodes CAWSLEERYGYTF.

The V call is TRBV7-9, the J call TRBJ1-4; the match to TRBD1 covers 10 bases. This CDR3 region has 15 residues. Germline values: CDR1 SEHNR, CDR2 FQNEAQ (reference sequence). V was pared by 5 bases and J by 5 bases, with 5 bases of the junction left unmatched. CDR3 in amino acids: CASSNWDRGNEKLFF. Here the CDR3 DNA reads TGTGCCAGCAGCAATTGGGACAGGGGAAATGAAAAACTGTTTTTT. The full variable domain, completed using reference TRBV7-9 and TRBJ1-4, is DTGVSQNPRHKITKRGQNVTFRCDPISEHNRLYWYRQTLGQGPEFLTYFQNEAQLEKSRLLSDRFSAERPKGSFSTLEIQRTEQGDSAMYLCASSNWDRGNEKLFFGSGTQLSVL.

J is TRBJ2-2 and V is TRBV7-9, with a weak D call TRBD1 (7 bases). Germline CDR1 reads SEHNR; CDR2 reads FQNEAQ (reference sequence). The CDR3 length is 15 residues. V dropped 7 bases and J dropped 7 bases, with 19 bases sitting between them. In nucleotides, the CDR3 is TGTGCCAGCACGCCCTATCAGGGGGGTGACGGGGAGCTGTTTTTT. It translates to CASTPYQGGDGELFF.

About this clone: One junction end disagrees with the germline gene, perhaps due to a read error. The rearrangement links TRBV10-1 to TRBJ1-1, with TRBD1 as a possible D gene (6 bases). Germline V gene data show CDR1 as WNHNN and CDR2 as SYGVQD (reference sequence). The CDR3 length is 15 residues. The CDR3: CASRDLRGLKTEAFF. The CDR3 nucleotides read TGCGCCAGCAGAGATTTGCGGGGGCTGAAAACTGAAGCTTTCTTT.

V gene TRBV5-4 combines with J gene TRBJ2-3; D gene uncertain. This CDR3 region has 12 residues. The V end lost 4 bases, the J end lost 7 bases, and 10 bases lay between the germline ends. Germline V gene sequence: CDR1 SGHNT, CDR2 YYREEE (reference sequence). The CDR3, as DNA: TGTGCCAGCAGCGAACGCGTTAATACGCAGTATTTT. It translates to CASSERVNTQYF.